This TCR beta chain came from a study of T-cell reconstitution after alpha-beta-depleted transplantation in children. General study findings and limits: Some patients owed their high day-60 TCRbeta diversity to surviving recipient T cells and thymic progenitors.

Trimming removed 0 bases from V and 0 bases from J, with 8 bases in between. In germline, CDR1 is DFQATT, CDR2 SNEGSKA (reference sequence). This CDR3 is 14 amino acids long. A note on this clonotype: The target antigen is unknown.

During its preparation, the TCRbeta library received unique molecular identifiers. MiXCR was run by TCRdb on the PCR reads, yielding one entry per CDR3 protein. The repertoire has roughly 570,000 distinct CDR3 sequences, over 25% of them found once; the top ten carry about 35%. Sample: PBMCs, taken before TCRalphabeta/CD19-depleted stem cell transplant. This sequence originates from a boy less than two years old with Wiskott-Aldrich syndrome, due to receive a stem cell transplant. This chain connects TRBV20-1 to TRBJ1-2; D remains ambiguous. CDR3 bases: TGCAGTGCTAGAGAGACCGGATCTAACTATGGCTACACCTTC. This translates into CSARETGSNYGYTF.